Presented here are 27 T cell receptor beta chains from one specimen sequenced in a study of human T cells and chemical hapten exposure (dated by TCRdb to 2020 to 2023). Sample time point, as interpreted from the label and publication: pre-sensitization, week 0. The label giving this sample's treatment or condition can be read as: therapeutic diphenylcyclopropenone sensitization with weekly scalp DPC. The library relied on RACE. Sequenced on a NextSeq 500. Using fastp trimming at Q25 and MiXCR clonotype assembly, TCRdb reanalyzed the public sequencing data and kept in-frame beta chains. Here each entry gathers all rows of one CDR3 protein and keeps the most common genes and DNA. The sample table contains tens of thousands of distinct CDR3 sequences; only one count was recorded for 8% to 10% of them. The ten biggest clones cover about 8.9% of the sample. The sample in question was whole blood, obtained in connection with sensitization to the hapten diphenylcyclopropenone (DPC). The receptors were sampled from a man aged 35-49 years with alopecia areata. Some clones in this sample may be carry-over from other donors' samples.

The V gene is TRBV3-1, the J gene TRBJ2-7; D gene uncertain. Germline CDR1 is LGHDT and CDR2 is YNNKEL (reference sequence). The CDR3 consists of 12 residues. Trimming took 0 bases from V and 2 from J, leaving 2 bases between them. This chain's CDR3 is CASSQETYEQYF. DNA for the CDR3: TGTGCCAGCAGCCAAGAAACCTACGAGCAGTACTTC.

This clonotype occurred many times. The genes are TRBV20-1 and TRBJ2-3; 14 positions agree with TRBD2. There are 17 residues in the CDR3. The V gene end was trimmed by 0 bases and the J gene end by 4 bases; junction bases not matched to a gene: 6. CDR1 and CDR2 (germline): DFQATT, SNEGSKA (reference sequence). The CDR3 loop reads CSARDPGLAGVADTQYF. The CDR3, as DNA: TGCAGTGCTAGAGACCCGGGACTAGCGGGAGTGGCAGATACGCAGTATTTT.

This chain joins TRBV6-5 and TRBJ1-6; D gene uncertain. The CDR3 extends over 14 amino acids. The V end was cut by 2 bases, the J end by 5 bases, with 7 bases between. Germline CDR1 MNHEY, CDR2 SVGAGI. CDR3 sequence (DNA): TGTGCCAGCAGTTACCGGCAGCATAATTCACCCCTCCACTTT. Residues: CASSYRQHNSPLHF.

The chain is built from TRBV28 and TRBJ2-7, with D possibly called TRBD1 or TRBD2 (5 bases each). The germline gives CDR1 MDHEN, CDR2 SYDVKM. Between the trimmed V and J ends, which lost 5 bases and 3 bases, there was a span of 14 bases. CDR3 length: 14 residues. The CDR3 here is CASSVTGRLYEQYF. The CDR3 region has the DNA TGTGCCAGCAGTGTAACGGGGCGCCTCTACGAGCAGTACTTC. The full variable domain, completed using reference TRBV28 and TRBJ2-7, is DVKVTQSSRYLVKRTGEKVFLECVQDMDHENMFWYRQDPGLGLRLIYFSYDVKMKEKGDIPEGYSVSREKKERFSLILESASTNQTSMYLCASSVTGRLYEQYFGPGTRLTVT.

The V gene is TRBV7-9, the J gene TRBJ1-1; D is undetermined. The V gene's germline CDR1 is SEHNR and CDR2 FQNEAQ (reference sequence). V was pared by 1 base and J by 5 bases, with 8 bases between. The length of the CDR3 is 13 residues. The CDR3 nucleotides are TGTGCCAGCAGCTTAGGACTGGGGACTGAAGCTTTCTTT. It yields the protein CASSLGLGTEAFF.

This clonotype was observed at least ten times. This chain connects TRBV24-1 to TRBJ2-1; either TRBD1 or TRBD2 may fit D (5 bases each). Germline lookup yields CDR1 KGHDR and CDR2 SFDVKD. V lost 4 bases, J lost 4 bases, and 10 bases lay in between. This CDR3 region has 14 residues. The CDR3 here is CATSESGAYNEQFF. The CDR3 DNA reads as TGTGCCACCAGTGAATCCGGGGCATACAATGAGCAGTTCTTC.

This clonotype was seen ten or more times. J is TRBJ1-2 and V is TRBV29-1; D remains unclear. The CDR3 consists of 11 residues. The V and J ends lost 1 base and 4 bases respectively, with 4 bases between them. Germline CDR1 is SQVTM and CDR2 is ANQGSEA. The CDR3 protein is CSVEGIYGYTF. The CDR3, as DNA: TGCAGCGTTGAAGGGATCTATGGCTACACCTTC.

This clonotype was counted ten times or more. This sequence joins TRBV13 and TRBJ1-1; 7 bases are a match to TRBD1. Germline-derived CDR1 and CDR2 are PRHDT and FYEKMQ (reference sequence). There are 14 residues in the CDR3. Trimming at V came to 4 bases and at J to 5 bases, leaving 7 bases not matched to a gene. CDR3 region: CASSSRGGATEAFF. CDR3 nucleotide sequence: TGTGCCAGCAGCTCCAGGGGGGGGGCAACTGAAGCTTTCTTT. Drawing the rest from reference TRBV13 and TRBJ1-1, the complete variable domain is AAGVIQSPRHLIKEKRETATLKCYPIPRHDTVYWYQQGPGQDPQFLISFYEKMQSDKGSIPDRFSAQQFSDYHSELNMSSLELGDSALYFCASSSRGGATEAFFGQGTRLTVV.

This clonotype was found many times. The CDR3 DNA follows: TGTGCCAGTCAAGCGAGTACGAACACCGGGGAGCTGTTTTTT. Its translation is CASQASTNTGELFF. The genes are TRBV12-3 or TRBV12-4 and TRBJ2-2; D not certain. This CDR3 contains 14 residues. V was trimmed by 9 bases and J by 0 bases, leaving 11 bases between them.

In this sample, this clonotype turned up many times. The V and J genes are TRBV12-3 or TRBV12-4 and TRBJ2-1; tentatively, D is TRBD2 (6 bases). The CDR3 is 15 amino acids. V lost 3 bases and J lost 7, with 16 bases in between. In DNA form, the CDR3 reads TGTGCCAGCAGTTTTGGCGGGGCGGGTCTGAATGAGCAGTTCTTC. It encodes CASSFGGAGLNEQFF.

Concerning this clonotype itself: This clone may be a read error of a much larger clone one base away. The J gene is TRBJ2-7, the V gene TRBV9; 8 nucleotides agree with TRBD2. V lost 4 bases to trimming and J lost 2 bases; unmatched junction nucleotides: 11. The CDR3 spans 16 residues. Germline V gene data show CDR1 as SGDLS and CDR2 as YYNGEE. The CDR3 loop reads CASSTPETSVTYEQYF. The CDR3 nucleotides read TGTGCCAGCAGCACCCCCGAGACTAGCGTAACCTACGAGCAGTACTTC.

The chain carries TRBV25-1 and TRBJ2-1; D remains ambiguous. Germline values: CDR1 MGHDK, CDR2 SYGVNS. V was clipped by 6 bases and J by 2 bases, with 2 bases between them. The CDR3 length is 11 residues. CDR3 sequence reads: CASSAYNEQFF. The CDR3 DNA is TGTGCCAGCAGCGCCTACAATGAGCAGTTCTTC.

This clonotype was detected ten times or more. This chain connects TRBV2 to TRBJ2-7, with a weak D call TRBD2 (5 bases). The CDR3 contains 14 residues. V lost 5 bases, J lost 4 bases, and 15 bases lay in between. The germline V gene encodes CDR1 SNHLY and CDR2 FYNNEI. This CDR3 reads CASSNGIYPYEQYF. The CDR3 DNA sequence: TGTGCCAGCAGTAACGGGATCTATCCGTACGAGCAGTACTTC.

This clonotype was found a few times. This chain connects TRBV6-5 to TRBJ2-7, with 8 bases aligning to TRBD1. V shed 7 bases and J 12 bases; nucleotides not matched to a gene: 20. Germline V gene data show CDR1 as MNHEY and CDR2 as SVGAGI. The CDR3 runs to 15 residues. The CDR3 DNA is TGTGCCAGCACTAAGGCGGACAGGGAAAAAGAGAGGCTGTACTTC. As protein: CASTKADREKERLYF.

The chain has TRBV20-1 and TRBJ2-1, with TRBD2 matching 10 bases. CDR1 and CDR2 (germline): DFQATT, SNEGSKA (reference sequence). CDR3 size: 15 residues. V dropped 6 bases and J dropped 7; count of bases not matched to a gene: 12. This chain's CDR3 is CSASESGRAFNEQFF. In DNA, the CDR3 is TGCAGTGCCTCTGAAAGCGGGAGGGCCTTTAATGAGCAGTTCTTC.

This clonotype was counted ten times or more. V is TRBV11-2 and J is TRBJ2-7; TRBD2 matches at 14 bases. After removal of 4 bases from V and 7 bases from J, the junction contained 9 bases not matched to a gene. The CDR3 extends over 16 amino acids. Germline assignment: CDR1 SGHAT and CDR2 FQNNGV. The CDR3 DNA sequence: TGTGCCAGCAGCTCTTTGACTAGCGGGAGGGCCGGTGAGCAGTACTTC. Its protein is CASSSLTSGRAGEQYF.

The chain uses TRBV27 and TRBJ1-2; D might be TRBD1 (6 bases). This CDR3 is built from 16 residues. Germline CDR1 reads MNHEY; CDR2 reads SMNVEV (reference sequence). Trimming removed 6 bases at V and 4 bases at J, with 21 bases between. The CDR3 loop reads CASRALRGHNLYGYTF. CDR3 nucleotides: TGTGCCAGCAGGGCGCTGCGGGGACACAACCTCTATGGCTACACCTTC.

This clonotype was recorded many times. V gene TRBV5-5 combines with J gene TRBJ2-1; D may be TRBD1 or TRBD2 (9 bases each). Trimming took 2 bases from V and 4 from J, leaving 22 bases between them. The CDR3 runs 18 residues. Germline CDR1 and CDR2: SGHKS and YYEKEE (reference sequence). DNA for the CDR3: TGTGCCAGCAGCTTCGCCGGGACAGGGACTAGCCGATACAATGAGCAGTTCTTC. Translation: CASSFAGTGTSRYNEQFF.

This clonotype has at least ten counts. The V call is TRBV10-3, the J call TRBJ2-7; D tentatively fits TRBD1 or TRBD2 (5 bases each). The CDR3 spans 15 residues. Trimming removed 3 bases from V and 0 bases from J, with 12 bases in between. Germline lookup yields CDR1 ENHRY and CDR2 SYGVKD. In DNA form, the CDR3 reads TGTGCCATCAGTGATTCGGGGCATAGCTCCTACGAGCAGTACTTC. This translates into CAISDSGHSSYEQYF.

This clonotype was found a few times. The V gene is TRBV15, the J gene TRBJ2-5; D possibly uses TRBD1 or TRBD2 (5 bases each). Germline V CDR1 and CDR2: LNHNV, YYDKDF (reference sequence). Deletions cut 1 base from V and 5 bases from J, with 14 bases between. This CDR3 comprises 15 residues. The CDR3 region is CATSRVGPSRETQYF. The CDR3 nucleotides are TGTGCCACCAGCAGAGTGGGGCCTAGCCGGGAGACCCAGTACTTC. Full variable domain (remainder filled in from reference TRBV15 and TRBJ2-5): DAMVIQNPRYQVTQFGKPVTLSCSQTLNHNVMYWYQQKSSQAPKLLFHYYDKDFNNEADTPDNFQSRRPNTSFCFLDIRSPGLGDTAMYLCATSRVGPSRETQYFGPGTRLLVL.

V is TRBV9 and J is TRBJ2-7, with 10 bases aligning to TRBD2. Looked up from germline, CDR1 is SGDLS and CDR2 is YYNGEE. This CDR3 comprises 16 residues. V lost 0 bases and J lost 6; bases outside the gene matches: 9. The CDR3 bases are TGTGCCAGCAGCGTAGGGGGAGAAGGACTAGCGGTCGAGCAGTACTTC. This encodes CASSVGGEGLAVEQYF.

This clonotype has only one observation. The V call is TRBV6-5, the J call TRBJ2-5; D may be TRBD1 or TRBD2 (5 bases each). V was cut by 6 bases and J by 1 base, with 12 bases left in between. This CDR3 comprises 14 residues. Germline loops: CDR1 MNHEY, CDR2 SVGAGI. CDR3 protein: CASRWSGAQETQYF. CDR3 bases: TGTGCCAGCAGATGGTCCGGGGCCCAAGAGACCCAGTACTTC.

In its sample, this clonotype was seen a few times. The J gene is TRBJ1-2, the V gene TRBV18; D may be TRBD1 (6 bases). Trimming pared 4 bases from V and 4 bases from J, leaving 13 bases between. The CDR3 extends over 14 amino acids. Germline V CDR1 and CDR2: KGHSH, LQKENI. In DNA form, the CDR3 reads TGTGCCAGCTCACGGGGGGCGCAGAGCTATGGCTACACCTTC. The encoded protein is CASSRGAQSYGYTF.

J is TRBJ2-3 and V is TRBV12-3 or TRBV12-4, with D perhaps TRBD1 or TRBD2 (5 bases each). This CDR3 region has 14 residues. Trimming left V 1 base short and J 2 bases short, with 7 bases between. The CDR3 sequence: CASSLGGNTDTQYF. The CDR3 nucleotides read TGTGCCAGCAGTTTAGGGGGGAACACAGATACGCAGTATTTT.

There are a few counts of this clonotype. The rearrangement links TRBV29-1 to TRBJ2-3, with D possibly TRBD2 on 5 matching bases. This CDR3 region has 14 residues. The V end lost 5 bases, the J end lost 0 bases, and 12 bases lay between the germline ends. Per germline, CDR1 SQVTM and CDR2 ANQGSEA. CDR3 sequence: CSVTERTSTDTQYF. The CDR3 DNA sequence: TGCAGCGTTACAGAGCGGACTAGCACAGATACGCAGTATTTT.

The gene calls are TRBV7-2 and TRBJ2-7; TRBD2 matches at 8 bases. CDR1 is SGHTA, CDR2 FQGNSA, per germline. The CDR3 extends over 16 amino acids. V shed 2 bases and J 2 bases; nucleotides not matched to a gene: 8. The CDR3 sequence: CASSLRLAGQAYEQYF. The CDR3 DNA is TGTGCCAGCAGCTTAAGGCTAGCGGGCCAGGCCTACGAGCAGTACTTC.

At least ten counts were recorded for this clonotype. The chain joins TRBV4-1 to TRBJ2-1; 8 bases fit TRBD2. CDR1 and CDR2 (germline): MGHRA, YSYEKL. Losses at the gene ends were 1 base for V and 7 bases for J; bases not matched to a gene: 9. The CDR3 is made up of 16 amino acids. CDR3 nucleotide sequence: TGCGCCAGCAGCCAAGCGATGATAGCGGGATCGAATGAGCAGTTCTTC. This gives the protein CASSQAMIAGSNEQFF.